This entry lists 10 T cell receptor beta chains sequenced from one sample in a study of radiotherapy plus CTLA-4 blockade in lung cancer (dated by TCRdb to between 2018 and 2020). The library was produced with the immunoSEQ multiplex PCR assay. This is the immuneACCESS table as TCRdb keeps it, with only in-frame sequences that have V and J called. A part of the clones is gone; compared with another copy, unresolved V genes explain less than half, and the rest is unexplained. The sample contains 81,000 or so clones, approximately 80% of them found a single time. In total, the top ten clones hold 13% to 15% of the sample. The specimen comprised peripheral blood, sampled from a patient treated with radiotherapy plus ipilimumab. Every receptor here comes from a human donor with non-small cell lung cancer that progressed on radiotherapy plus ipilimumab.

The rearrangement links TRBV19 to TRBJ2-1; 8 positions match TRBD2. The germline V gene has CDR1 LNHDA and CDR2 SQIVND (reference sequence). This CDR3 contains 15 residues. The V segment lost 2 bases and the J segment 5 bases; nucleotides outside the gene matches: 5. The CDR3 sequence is CASSIQAGDNNEQFF. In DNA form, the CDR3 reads TGTGCCAGTAGTATACAAGCGGGAGATAACAATGAGCAGTTCTTC.

CDR3 bases: TGTGCCAGCAGGGCCTCCGGGACAGGGGACAATGAGCAGTTCTTC. Its protein product is CASRASGTGDNEQFF. V usage is TRBV6-6 and J usage is TRBJ2-1; 10 bases align to TRBD1. This CDR3 is 15 amino acids long. Germline lookup yields CDR1 MNHNY and CDR2 SVGAGI (reference sequence). The junction had 7 bases not matched to a gene; V was cut back by 6 bases and J by 5 bases.

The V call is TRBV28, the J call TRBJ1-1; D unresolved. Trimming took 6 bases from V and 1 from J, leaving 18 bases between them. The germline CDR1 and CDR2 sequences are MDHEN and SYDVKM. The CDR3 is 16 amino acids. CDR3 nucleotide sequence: TGTGCCAGCAGGTTAACCCGACGGTTTAAGAACACTGAAGCTTTCTTT. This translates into CASRLTRRFKNTEAFF.

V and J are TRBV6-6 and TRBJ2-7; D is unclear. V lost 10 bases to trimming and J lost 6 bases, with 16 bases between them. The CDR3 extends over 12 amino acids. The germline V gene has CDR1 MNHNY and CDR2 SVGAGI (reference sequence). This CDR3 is CATLSMKTEQYF. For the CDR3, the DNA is TGTGCCACCCTCTCAATGAAAACCGAGCAGTACTTC.

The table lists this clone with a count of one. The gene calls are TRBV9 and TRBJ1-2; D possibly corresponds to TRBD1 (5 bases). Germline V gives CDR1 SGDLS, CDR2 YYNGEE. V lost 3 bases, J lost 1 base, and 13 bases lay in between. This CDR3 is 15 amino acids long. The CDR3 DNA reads TGTGCCAGCAGCGCGATGATGGGACTTAACTATGGCTACACCTTC. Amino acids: CASSAMMGLNYGYTF.

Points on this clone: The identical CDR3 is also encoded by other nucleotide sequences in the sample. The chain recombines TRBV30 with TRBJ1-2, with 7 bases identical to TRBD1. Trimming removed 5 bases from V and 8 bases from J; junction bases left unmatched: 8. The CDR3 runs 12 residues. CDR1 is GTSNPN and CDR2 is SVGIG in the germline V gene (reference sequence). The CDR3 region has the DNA TGTGCCTGGCGGCGCTCAGGGGGGGGCTACACCTTC. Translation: CAWRRSGGGYTF.

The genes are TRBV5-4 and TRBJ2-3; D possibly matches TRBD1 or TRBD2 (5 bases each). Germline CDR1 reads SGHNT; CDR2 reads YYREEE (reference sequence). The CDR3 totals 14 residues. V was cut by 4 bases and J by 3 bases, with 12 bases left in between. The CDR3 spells CASSPPGGTDTQYF. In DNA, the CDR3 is TGTGCCAGCAGCCCCCCTGGGGGAACAGATACGCAGTATTTT.

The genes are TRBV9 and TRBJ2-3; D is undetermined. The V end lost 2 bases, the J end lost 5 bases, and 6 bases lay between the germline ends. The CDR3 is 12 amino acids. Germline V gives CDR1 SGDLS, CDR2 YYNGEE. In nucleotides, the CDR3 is TGTGCCAGCAGCGTGGGTCTAGATACGCAGTATTTT. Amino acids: CASSVGLDTQYF.

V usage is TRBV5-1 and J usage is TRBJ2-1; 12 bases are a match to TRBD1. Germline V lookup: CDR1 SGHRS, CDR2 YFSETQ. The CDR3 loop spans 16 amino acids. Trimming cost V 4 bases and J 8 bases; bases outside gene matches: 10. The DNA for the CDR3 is TGCGCCAGCAGCCCGGGACAGGGGGCACTTCTGGATGAGCAGTTCTTC. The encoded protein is CASSPGQGALLDEQFF. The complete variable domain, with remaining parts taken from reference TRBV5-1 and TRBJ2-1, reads KAGVTQTPRYLIKTRGQQVTLSCSPISGHRSVSWYQQTPGQGLQFLFEYFSETQRNKGNFPGRFSGRQFSNSRSEMNVSTLELGDSALYLCASSPGQGALLDEQFFGPGTRLTVL.

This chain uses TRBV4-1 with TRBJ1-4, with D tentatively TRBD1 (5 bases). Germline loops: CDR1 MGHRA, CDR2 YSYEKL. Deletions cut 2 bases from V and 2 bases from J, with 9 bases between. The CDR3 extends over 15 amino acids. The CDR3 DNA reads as TGCGCCAGCAGCCAAAGGGCAGGGACTAATGAAAAACTGTTTTTT. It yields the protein CASSQRAGTNEKLFF.